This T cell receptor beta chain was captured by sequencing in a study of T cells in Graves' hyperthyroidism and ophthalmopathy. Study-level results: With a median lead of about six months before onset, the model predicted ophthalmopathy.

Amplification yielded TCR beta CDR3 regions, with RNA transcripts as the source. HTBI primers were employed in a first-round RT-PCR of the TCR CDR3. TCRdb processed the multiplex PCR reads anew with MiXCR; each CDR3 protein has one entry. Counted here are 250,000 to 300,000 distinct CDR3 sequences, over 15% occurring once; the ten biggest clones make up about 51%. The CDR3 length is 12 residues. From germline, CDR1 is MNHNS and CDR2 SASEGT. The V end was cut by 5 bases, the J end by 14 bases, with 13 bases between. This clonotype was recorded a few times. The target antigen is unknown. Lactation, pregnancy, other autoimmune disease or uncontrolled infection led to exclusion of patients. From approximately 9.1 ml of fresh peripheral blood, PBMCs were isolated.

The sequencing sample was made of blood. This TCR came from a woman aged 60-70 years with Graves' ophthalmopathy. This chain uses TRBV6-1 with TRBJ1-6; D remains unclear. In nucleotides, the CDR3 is TGTGCCAGCAGTCAGCCGGCATCGACCCTCCACTTT. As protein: CASSQPASTLHF.